This section outlines one T cell receptor (beta chain) sequence together with its context. The CDR3 length is 12 residues. Trimming shortened V by 8 bases and J by 4 bases, and 11 bases separated the two germline ends. Measured with immunoSEQ multiplex PCR; TCRdb has only the in-frame clones, and not every one. The data contain some 190,000 clones, 60% to 80% of them singletons. The data belong to a study of blood T cell repertoires in COVID-19. Study background: Spain, Italy and the United States supplied samples that represented acute and convalescent COVID-19.

V is TRBV12-3 or TRBV12-4 and J is TRBJ2-5; D unresolved. Sequencing used PBMCs or T cells enriched from blood (not recorded which). The clonotype originates from a man aged 55 to 70 who had been exposed to COVID-19. The CDR3 loop reads CASARVGETQYF. The CDR3 nucleotides are TGTGCCAGCGCCCGGGTAGGAGAGACCCAGTACTTC.